Shown below are 6 T cell receptor beta chains from a single sample sequenced in a study of blood T cell repertoires in COVID-19. The repertoire was sequenced with immunoSEQ multiplex PCR; TCRdb's copy has only in-frame clones and lacks some. The repertoire holds hundreds of thousands of clones, with around 90% as singletons. Material for sequencing was peripheral blood. Receptors originate from a woman aged 18-30 years who had recovered from COVID-19.

The chain carries TRBV30 and TRBJ1-1; D is uncertain. The V end lost 0 bases, the J end lost 7 bases, and 12 bases lay between the germline ends. The CDR3 totals 13 residues. CDR1 and CDR2 (germline): GTSNPN, SVGIG (reference sequence). Here the CDR3 DNA reads TGTGCCTGGAGTGTTTTCCCCCGGGATGAAGCTTTCTTT. The encoded protein is CAWSVFPRDEAFF.

In this sample, this clone turned up a few times. This sequence joins TRBV6-5 and TRBJ1-6; D is ambiguous. CDR3 length: 14 amino acids. Trimming removed 4 bases at V and 6 bases at J, with 10 bases between. Germline CDR1 MNHEY, CDR2 SVGAGI. CDR3 nucleotide sequence: TGTGCCAGCAGTTTCCGTGGGCGTAATTCACCCCTCCACTTT. Its protein is CASSFRGRNSPLHF.

The chain links TRBV24-1 to TRBJ2-1; D is possibly TRBD2 (5 bases). V lost 2 bases to trimming and J lost 9 bases, with 10 bases between them. Germline V CDR1 and CDR2: KGHDR, SFDVKD. CDR3 length equals 13 residues. The CDR3 loop is CATSDWERREQFF. The CDR3 nucleotides are TGTGCCACCAGTGATTGGGAGCGACGTGAGCAGTTCTTC.

This chain links TRBV11-3 with TRBJ2-1, with D possibly being TRBD2 (6 bases). V lost 2 bases to trimming and J lost 1 base, with 15 bases between them. The CDR3 is 17 residues long. Germline assignment: CDR1 SGHNT and CDR2 YENEEA. The CDR3, as DNA: TGTGCCAGCAGCTTAAGGACGGCGGGAAGATCCTACAATGAGCAGTTCTTC. Protein: CASSLRTAGRSYNEQFF.

V usage is TRBV14 and J usage is TRBJ2-1; 7 nucleotides line up with TRBD2. The CDR3 length is 15 residues. The V segment lost 3 bases and the J segment 5 bases; nucleotides outside the gene matches: 7. Germline loops: CDR1 SGHDN, CDR2 FVKESK. The CDR3 region is CASSHRAGRDNEQFF. The CDR3 DNA reads TGTGCCAGCAGCCACCGAGCGGGACGGGACAATGAGCAGTTCTTC.

The V call is TRBV6-2 or TRBV6-3, the J call TRBJ1-3, with D hard to call. Trimming removed 6 bases from V and 3 bases from J, with 12 bases in between. This CDR3 comprises 14 residues. Germline V gives CDR1 MNHEY, CDR2 SVGEGT. The DNA of the CDR3 is TGTGCCAGCAGCTCCGACATGGGTGGAAACACCATATATTTT. It translates to CASSSDMGGNTIYF.